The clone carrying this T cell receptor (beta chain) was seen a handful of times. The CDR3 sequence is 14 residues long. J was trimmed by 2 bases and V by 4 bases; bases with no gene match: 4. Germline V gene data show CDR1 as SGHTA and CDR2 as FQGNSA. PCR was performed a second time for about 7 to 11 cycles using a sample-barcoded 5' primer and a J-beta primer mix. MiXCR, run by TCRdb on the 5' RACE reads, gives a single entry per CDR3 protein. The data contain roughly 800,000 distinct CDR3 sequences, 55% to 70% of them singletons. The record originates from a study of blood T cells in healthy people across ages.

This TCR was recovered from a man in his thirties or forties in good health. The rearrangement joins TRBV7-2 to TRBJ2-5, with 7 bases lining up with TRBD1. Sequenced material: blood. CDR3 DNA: TGTGCCAGCAGCTCACAGGGGTTGCAAGAGACCCAGTACTTC. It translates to CASSSQGLQETQYF.